This T cell receptor (beta chain) was retrieved from a study of identical twins. Template switching supplied a universal primer site; unique molecular identifiers were carried on the cDNA. TCRdb redid the calling of the 5' RACE reads with MiXCR, one entry per CDR3 protein. The sample yields 600,000 to 700,000 distinct CDR3 sequences, 21% seen once. V gave up 7 bases and J gave up 5 bases, with 20 bases separating them. This CDR3 spans 14 amino acids. Looked up from germline, CDR1 is SQVTM and CDR2 is ANQGSEA. These data also featured in a second study, about T cells expressing NK-cell markers. That source notes: Each of over 5 donors carried dominant NKG2C+ clonotypes accounting for about 1.0-7.5% of CD8+ T cells. It was still unclear whether expanded NKG2C+ T cell clones were HCMV specific.

The material sequenced was PBMCs. This TCR came from a woman aged 18-35 years in good health. The rearrangement joins TRBV29-1 to TRBJ2-5; maybe TRBD1 (7 bases). CDR3 DNA: TGCAGCGCATCTTTGACAGGGAGGTTGGAGACCCAGTACTTC. Translated: CSASLTGRLETQYF.